The following is a T cell receptor beta chain sequence with its context. This specimen comes from a study of cytomegalovirus exposure and HLA in healthy donors. 13 Jbeta primers and 60 Vbeta primers were used for the PCR. The data were produced by immunoSEQ multiplex PCR, yet TCRdb's version contains in-frame clones alone and is incomplete. The repertoire includes 150,000 or so clones, about three quarters of them detected once, and roughly 4% sits in the top ten. V was clipped by 2 bases and J by 5 bases; unmatched bases: 5. The CDR3 loop spans 14 amino acids. Germline-derived CDR1 and CDR2 are MNHNS and SASEGT.

The TCR originated in a woman between 40 and 50 years old in good health and CMV-seronegative. The rearrangement joins TRBV6-1 to TRBJ1-2; 7 nucleotides align to TRBD1. Source material: PBMCs. The CDR3 sequence is CASSEPTGVYGYTF. Written as DNA, the CDR3 is TGTGCCAGCAGTGAACCTACAGGGGTTTATGGCTACACCTTC.